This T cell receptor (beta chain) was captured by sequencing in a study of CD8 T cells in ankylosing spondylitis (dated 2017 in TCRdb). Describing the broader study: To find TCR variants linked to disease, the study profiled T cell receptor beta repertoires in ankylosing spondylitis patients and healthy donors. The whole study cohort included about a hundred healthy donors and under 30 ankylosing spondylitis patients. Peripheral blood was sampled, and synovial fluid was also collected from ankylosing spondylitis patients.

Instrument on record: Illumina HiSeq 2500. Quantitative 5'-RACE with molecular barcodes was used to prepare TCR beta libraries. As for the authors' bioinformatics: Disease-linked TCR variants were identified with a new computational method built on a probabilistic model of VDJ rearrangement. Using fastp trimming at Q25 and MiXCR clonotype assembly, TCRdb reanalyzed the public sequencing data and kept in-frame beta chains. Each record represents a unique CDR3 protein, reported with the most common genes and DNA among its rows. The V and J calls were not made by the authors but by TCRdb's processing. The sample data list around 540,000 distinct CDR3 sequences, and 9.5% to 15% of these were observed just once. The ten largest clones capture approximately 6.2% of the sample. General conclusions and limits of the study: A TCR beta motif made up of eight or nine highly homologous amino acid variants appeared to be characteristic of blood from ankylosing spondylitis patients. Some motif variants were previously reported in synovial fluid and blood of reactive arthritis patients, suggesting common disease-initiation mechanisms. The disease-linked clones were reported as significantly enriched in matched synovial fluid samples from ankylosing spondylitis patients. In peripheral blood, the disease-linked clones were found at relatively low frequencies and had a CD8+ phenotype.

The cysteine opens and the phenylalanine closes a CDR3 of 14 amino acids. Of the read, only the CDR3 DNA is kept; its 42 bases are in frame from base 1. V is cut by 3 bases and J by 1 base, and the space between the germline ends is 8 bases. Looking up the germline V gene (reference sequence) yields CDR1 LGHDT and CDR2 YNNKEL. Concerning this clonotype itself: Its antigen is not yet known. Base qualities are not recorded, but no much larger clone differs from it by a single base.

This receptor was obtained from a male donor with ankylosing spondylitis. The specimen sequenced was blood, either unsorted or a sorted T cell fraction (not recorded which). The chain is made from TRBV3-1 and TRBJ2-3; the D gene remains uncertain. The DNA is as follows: TGTGCCAGCAGCCAGGGGAAGGGCACAGATACGCAGTATTTT. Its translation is CASSQGKGTDTQYF.